One and the same sample provided the 18 T cell receptor delta chains below, sequenced in a study of gamma-delta T cells after stem cell transplantation. TCRdb made new clone calls on the RT-PCR reads using CATT. Among about 2,600 delta-chain clones listed, 3% to 3.5% were seen once. Sequenced: gamma-delta T cells. Receptor source: a human donor. It is not recorded whose cells these are; they may come from a transplant donor.

DNA for the CDR3: TGTGCCTGTGACCCCGTACTGGGGGAAACCGATAAACTCATCTTT. Its translation is CACDPVLGETDKLIF. The genes are TRDV2 and TRDJ1; 9 nucleotides line up with TRDD3. The V gene's germline CDR1 is GEAIGNYY and CDR2 EKD. The junction had 6 bases not matched to a gene; V was cut back by 3 bases and J by 2 bases. This CDR3 spans 15 amino acids.

In its sample, this clone is medium-sized (0.01 to 0.1%). The sample carries other DNA sequences with the same CDR3. The chain recombines TRDV1 with TRDJ1; maybe TRDD3 (8 bases). Trimming shortened V by 0 bases and J by 1 base, and 30 bases separated the two germline ends. This CDR3 spans 22 amino acids. Germline V gene lookup returns CDR1 TSWWSYY and CDR2 QGS. The CDR3: CALGELTFLHLPWGYSTDKLIF. The CDR3 nucleotides read TGTGCTCTTGGGGAACTCACCTTCCTTCATCTACCTTGGGGATACTCCACCGATAAACTCATCTTT.

This clone was observed a few times. The genes are TRDV2 and TRDJ1; 10 bases line up with TRDD3. Germline V gene lookup returns CDR1 GEAIGNYY and CDR2 EKD. The CDR3 covers 17 residues. The J segment lost 1 base and the V segment lost 3 bases, leaving 10 bases of the junction unmatched. The CDR3, as DNA: TGTGCCTGTGACTCTGTACTGGGGGATCACCTCACCGATAAACTCATCTTT. Protein: CACDSVLGDHLTDKLIF.

Turning to this clone: The protein in TCRdb stems from a much larger clone and differs at residue 8 from this DNA's translation, likely a read error; here the protein is translated from the DNA. The CDR3 is CACDSISIGTDKLIF. In DNA, the CDR3 is TGTGCCTGTGACAGTATCTCCATTGGTACCGATAAACTCATCTTT. The chain has TRDV2 and TRDJ1, with unresolved D. The CDR3 covers 15 residues. Germline CDR1 and CDR2: GEAIGNYY and EKD. Trimming took 2 bases from V and 2 from J, leaving 14 bases between them.

As concerns this clone: This may arise from a read error, as a much more abundant clone is one base away. V gene TRDV1 combines with J gene TRDJ1, with TRDD3 matching over 9 bases. CDR1 TSWWSYY and CDR2 QGS come from the germline V gene. The CDR3 contains 21 residues. The J segment lost 0 bases and the V segment lost 3 bases, leaving 20 bases of the junction unmatched. The CDR3 DNA reads as TGTGCTCTTGGGGAGCCACGAGGTCCCCGGGGATACGCCTCACACACCGATAAACTCATCTTT. Its protein product is CALGEPRGPRGYASHTDKLIF.

In regard to this clone: The protein that TCRdb holds for this DNA derives from a much larger clone and differs from the translated DNA at residue 6, which likely indicates a read error; the protein shown here is translated from the DNA. The chain combines TRDV2 with TRDJ3; D is possibly TRDD3 (5 bases). From germline, CDR1 is GEAIGNYY and CDR2 EKD. The V end lost 0 bases, the J end lost 1 base, and 12 bases lay between the germline ends. CDR3 length equals 18 residues. The CDR3 sequence: CACDTARISSWDTRQMFF. The CDR3 DNA sequence: TGTGCCTGTGACACCGCGAGGATAAGTTCCTGGGACACCCGACAGATGTTTTTC.

This clone was seen only a few times. This is likely an artifact of a read error, given a far larger clone one base away. Other DNA variants within this sample encode the same CDR3. The chain employs TRDV2 and TRDJ1, with unresolved D. In germline, CDR1 is GEAIGNYY, CDR2 EKD. This CDR3 contains 16 residues. In DNA, the CDR3 is TGTGCCTGCGACACCTTACCGGGACAAGGATTGGGTAAACTCATCTTT. Translated: CACDTLPGQGLGKLIF.

In regard to this clone: A far larger clone is one base from this, pointing to a likely read error. The identical CDR3 is also encoded by other nucleotide sequences in the sample. This chain connects TRDV2 to TRDJ1; TRDD3 matches 9 bases. The CDR3 consists of 17 residues. J gave up 1 base and V 1 base, and 9 bases lay outside the gene matches. Germline V gene data show CDR1 as GEAIGNYY and CDR2 as EKD. The CDR3 nucleotides read TGTGCCTGTGACACATTACTGGGGGACCACCTCACCGATAAACTCATCTTT. Translated: CACDTLLGDHLTDKLIF.

This clone came up a few times. The TCRdb record carries a much larger clone's protein, which differs from this DNA's translation at residue 16; a read error is the likely cause, and the protein listed here is the DNA translation. CDR3 residues: CACDTVPGGYGDTDKPIF. DNA of the CDR3: TGTGCCTGTGACACCGTTCCGGGGGGATACGGGGACACCGATAAACCCATCTTT. This chain joins TRDV2 and TRDJ1; 10 nucleotides agree with TRDD3. In germline, CDR1 is GEAIGNYY, CDR2 EKD. The CDR3 has 18 residues.

This clone was counted a few times. A much larger clone lies one base from this, so it may be a read error. Additional DNA sequences in this sample encode the identical CDR3. The genes are TRDV1 and TRDJ1; TRDD3 matches 7 bases. The CDR3 spans 24 residues. Per germline, CDR1 TSWWSYY and CDR2 QGS. The CDR3: CALGELVNPFPTCYWGTYTDKLIF. The CDR3 DNA is TGTGCTCTTGGGGAACTAGTGAACCCTTTCCCAACTTGCTACTGGGGAACGTACACCGATAAGCTCATCTTT.

This clone was detected many times. This likely stems from a read error, as it lies one base from a far larger clone. The sample has other DNA sequences that encode this CDR3 too. The V call is TRDV2, the J call TRDJ3; 8 nucleotides agree with TRDD3. Germline lookup yields CDR1 GEAIGNYY and CDR2 EKD. The CDR3 extends over 23 amino acids. The CDR3 is CACDTIPVLGGLPDSWDTRQMFF. In nucleotides, the CDR3 is TGCGCCTGTGACACGATACCCGTACTGGGGGGTCTACCAGACTCCTGGGACACCCGACAGATGTTTTTC.

By proportion, this clone is medium-sized (0.01 to 0.1%). The V and J genes are TRDV2 and TRDJ1, with 13 positions matching TRDD3. This CDR3 comprises 16 residues. Germline V gene sequence: CDR1 GEAIGNYY, CDR2 EKD. Trimming at V came to 3 bases and at J to 0 bases, leaving 3 bases not matched to a gene. In DNA, the CDR3 is TGTGCCTGTGACTTACTGGGGGATACGGACACCGATAAACTCATCTTT. Its translation: CACDLLGDTDTDKLIF.

This clone qualifies as medium-sized (0.01 to 0.1%). This chain links TRDV2 with TRDJ1; TRDD3 matches 12 bases. CDR1 and CDR2 from the germline V gene are GEAIGNYY and EKD. Trimming at V came to 0 bases and at J to 5 bases, leaving 27 bases not matched to a gene. CDR3 length: 23 amino acids. The CDR3 here is CACDTVGIPTLGDTRGVKDKLIF. The CDR3, as DNA: TGTGCCTGTGACACCGTTGGTATCCCGACTCTGGGGGATACGCGAGGGGTAAAGGATAAACTCATCTTT.

By share, this clone counts as medium-sized. Other DNA sequences within the sample encode an identical CDR3. The chain uses TRDV2 and TRDJ1, with TRDD3 identical over 12 bases. The CDR3 length is 20 residues. The germline V gene has CDR1 GEAIGNYY and CDR2 EKD. V was pared by 3 bases and J by 3 bases, with 19 bases of the junction left unmatched. The CDR3 region is CACDPLSSTLGDTRADKLIF. The CDR3 nucleotides read TGTGCCTGTGACCCTCTCTCTTCTACCCTGGGGGATACGAGAGCCGATAAACTCATCTTT.

A word on this clone: For this DNA, TCRdb reports the protein of a much larger clone, which diverges at residue 9, most likely from a read error; the protein presented here is translated directly from the DNA. The chain joins TRDV1 to TRDJ1; 10 bases line up with TRDD3. The CDR3 is 20 residues long. V shed 3 bases and J 7 bases; nucleotides not matched to a gene: 23. Germline V gives CDR1 TSWWSYY, CDR2 QGS. The CDR3 DNA reads TGTGCTCTTGGGGATCATTGTTGGCCTCCTACGTGGGGGATACCTGGTAAACTCATCTTT. Translation gives CALGDHCWPPTWGIPGKLIF.

Points on this clone: It is likely a read error: a sequence one base away is far more abundant. This same CDR3 is encoded by further DNA sequences in the sample. The genes are TRDV2 and TRDJ1; 7 bases are shared with TRDD3. Germline V gives CDR1 GEAIGNYY, CDR2 EKD. V shed 0 bases, J shed 0 bases, and the junction held 6 bases outside the gene matches. This CDR3 is built from 16 residues. The CDR3 is CACDTVSGGYTDKLIF. DNA of the CDR3: TGTGCCTGTGACACCGTGTCCGGGGGATACACCGATAAACTCATCTTT.

Of note for this clone: TCRdb lists the protein of a much larger clone for this DNA, which differs at residue 9, so this is likely a read error; the protein given here is translated from the DNA itself. The rearrangement uses TRDV2 and TRDJ1; TRDD3 matches 9 bases. Germline values: CDR1 GEAIGNYY, CDR2 EKD. Losses at the gene ends were 3 bases for V and 0 bases for J; bases not matched to a gene: 16. The CDR3 extends over 19 amino acids. The DNA for the CDR3 is TGTGCCTGTGACCCAGTCCCCATAATACTGGGGGAAGACACCGATAAACTCATCTTT. Residues: CACDPVPIILGEDTDKLIF.

Remarks on this clone: A much more abundant neighbour one base away suggests this may be a read error. The genes are TRDV1 and TRDJ1, with 12 bases aligning to TRDD3. Germline CDR1 and CDR2: TSWWSYY and QGS. CDR3 length: 26 residues. The CDR3 region is CALEELDWVIFLRGRLGDTGTDKLIF. Written as DNA, the CDR3 is TGTGCTCTTGAGGAACTAGATTGGGTGATTTTCCTACGGGGTAGACTGGGGGATACCGGGACCGATAAACTCATCTTT.